These T cell receptor beta chains were read from a single sample in a study of blood T cell repertoires in COVID-19. Produced via immunoSEQ multiplex PCR; TCRdb's table is partial and in-frame only. This table holds tens of thousands of clones, approximately 79% found once. The sample consisted of peripheral blood. The receptors derive from a woman at least 80 years old with active or convalescent COVID-19. The CDR3 runs from the conserved cysteine through the conserved F or W. A D gene is named only where the DNA matches it firmly. Some rows mark clone size as missing; the rest say once, few, many or name a class of expanded clone.

j_call v_call d_call clone_size cdr3_nt cdr3_aa
TRBJ1-2 TRBV6-2/TRBV6-3 NA NA TGTGCCAGCAGTTACCAACACGGGTATGGCTACACCTTC CASSYQHGYGYTF
TRBJ1-5 TRBV2 NA NA TGTGCCAGCAAGGTTGGGGATCCACGGGGTCAGCCCCAGCATTTT CASKVGDPRGQPQHF
TRBJ2-1 TRBV28 TRBD2 few TGTGCCAGCAGTTTAGCGGGAGGGCCGAGCGATGAGCAGTTCTTC CASSLAGGPSDEQFF
TRBJ2-5 TRBV5-1 NA NA TGCGCCAGCAGACCCCCGGCTAGACTGCAAGAGACCCAGTACTTC CASRPPARLQETQYF
TRBJ2-1 TRBV6-2/TRBV6-3 TRBD1 NA TGTGCCAGCAGTTACGTGGGACAGGGCCCCTACAATGAGCAGTTCTTC CASSYVGQGPYNEQFF
TRBJ1-3 TRBV2 NA NA TGTGCCAGCCAAACTTGGGGAAACACCATATATTTT CASQTWGNTIYF
TRBJ1-5 TRBV18 NA NA TGTGCCAGCTCACCAGATTCAGGGCGGATCCGCCAGCCCCAGCATTTT CASSPDSGRIRQPQHF
TRBJ2-2 TRBV4-3 NA NA TGCGCCAGCAGCCAAGATTCGGCCGGGGAGCTGTTTTTT CASSQDSAGELFF
TRBJ1-1 TRBV4-2 TRBD1 NA TGTGCCAGCAGCCAAGGAGGACAGGGAGGCACTGAAGCTTTCTTT CASSQGGQGGTEAFF
TRBJ1-1 TRBV24-1 NA NA TGTGCCACCAGTGAGAAGGGAGCGCCGAACACTGAAGCTTTCTTT CATSEKGAPNTEAFF
TRBJ2-2 TRBV19 TRBD2 NA TGTGCCAGTAGTATCGGCGGGACTAGCACACTCACCGGGGAGCTGTTTTTT CASSIGGTSTLTGELFF
TRBJ2-2 TRBV6-5 TRBD2 once TGTGCCAGCAGTACGGGACTAGCATCCGGGGAGCTGTTTTTT CASSTGLASGELFF
TRBJ2-3 TRBV12-3/TRBV12-4 NA NA TGTGCCAGTAGTATGACAGAGTCAGATACGCAGTATTTT CASSMTESDTQYF
TRBJ2-5 TRBV6-5 TRBD2 NA TGTGCCAGCACGTTGACGACTAGCGGACAAGAGACCCAGTACTTC CASTLTTSGQETQYF
TRBJ1-1 TRBV5-1 NA NA TGCGCCAGCAGCTTAGAGACAGGTCTTTACACTGAAGCTTTCTTT CASSLETGLYTEAFF
TRBJ1-6 TRBV28 TRBD1 NA TGTGCCAGCAGACCTCAGGGGGCGAATTCACCCCTCCACTTT CASRPQGANSPLHF
TRBJ1-2 TRBV14 NA few TGTGCCAGCAGCCAGCAGGGGTACTATGGCTACACCTTC CASSQQGYYGYTF
TRBJ1-2 TRBV5-1 NA NA TGCGCCAGCAGCTTGATGGGCCTTAACTATGGCTACACCTTC CASSLMGLNYGYTF
TRBJ2-7 TRBV6-1 NA NA TGTGCCAGCAGTGAACATTTGGGGGGAAACTCCTACGAGCAGTACTTC CASSEHLGGNSYEQYF
TRBJ1-6 TRBV4-2 TRBD1 NA TGTGCCAGCAGCCAAGACCGGGACAGGGTCCTCAAAAATTCACCCCTCCACTTT CASSQDRDRVLKNSPLHF
TRBJ2-1 TRBV12-3/TRBV12-4 TRBD1 few TGTGCCAGCAGGGGGACAGGGGGCAATGAGCAGTTCTTC CASRGTGGNEQFF
TRBJ1-2 TRBV6-5 NA NA TGTGCCAGCAGTTTCCGTTACAGGGCTTCTGGCTACACCTTC CASSFRYRASGYTF
TRBJ2-7 TRBV6-2/TRBV6-3 TRBD2 NA TGTGCCAGCAGTTACGTGACTAGCGGGGGATTCAACGAGCAGTACTTC CASSYVTSGGFNEQYF
TRBJ2-7 TRBV3-1/TRBV3-2 NA NA TGTGCCAGCAGCCAAGAAGTTTCGCGGGAGCAGTACTTC CASSQEVSREQYF
TRBJ2-1 TRBV6-5 NA few TGTGCCAGCAGACCCAGGGACTTTGGCTACAATGAGCAGTTCTTC CASRPRDFGYNEQFF
TRBJ2-7 TRBV7-2 TRBD2 NA TGTGCCAGCAGCCCTGGGACTAGCGGGAGGGCCCTCGACGAGCAGTACTTC CASSPGTSGRALDEQYF
TRBJ2-1 TRBV6-2/TRBV6-3 TRBD1 NA TGTGCCAGCAGCTGGACAGGGGCGCGGAGACTCTCCACCTACAATGAGCAGTTCTTC CASSWTGARRLSTYNEQFF
TRBJ1-1 TRBV5-1 TRBD1 NA TGCGCCAGCAGCATCCTAGGGGGCCCGAACACTGAAGCTTTCTTT CASSILGGPNTEAFF
TRBJ2-5 TRBV18 TRBD2 NA TGTGCCAGCTCACCGAACAGCGGGGCGGGAGAGACCCAGTACTTC CASSPNSGAGETQYF
TRBJ1-1 TRBV6-2/TRBV6-3 TRBD1 NA TGTGCCAGCAGTCCCGACAGGGGAGGCACTGAAGCTTTCTTT CASSPDRGGTEAFF
TRBJ2-2 TRBV7-9 TRBD2 NA TGTGCCAGCAGCTTACTAGCGGGCTCGAACACCGGGGAGCTGTTTTTT CASSLLAGSNTGELFF
TRBJ1-1 TRBV29-1 NA NA TGCAGCGTTGAGATCGTTCGGACTGAAGCTTTCTTT CSVEIVRTEAFF
TRBJ2-5 TRBV6-2/TRBV6-3 TRBD2 NA TGTGCCAGCAGTTACGTTCTAGCGGGGGCCCAAGAGACCCAGTACTTC CASSYVLAGAQETQYF
TRBJ1-2 TRBV27 TRBD1 NA TGTGCCAGCAGAAGACCGGGACAGAACTATGGCTACACCTTC CASRRPGQNYGYTF
TRBJ1-5 TRBV18 NA NA TGTGCCAGCTCATCGGACAGCAGCAATCAGCCCCAGCATTTT CASSSDSSNQPQHF
TRBJ1-5 TRBV3-1/TRBV3-2 NA NA TGTGCCAGCAGCCAAGATGTACGGGTTCCTCAGCCCCAGCATTTT CASSQDVRVPQPQHF
TRBJ2-5 TRBV4-1 TRBD2 NA TGCGCCAGTAAGCGACTAGCGGGGGGGCGAGAGACCCAGTACTTC CASKRLAGGRETQYF
TRBJ2-2 TRBV4-2 TRBD1 few TGTGCCAGCAGCCAAATCGACAGGGGGCCGAACACCGGGGAGCTGTTTTTT CASSQIDRGPNTGELFF
TRBJ2-7 TRBV29-1 TRBD1 many TGCAGCGCTGAAAAATTACGGACAGGGGGCCCCTACGAGCAGTACTTC CSAEKLRTGGPYEQYF
TRBJ2-6 TRBV29-1 NA NA TGCAGCGTTGAAGCCCTCGGTGGAAAGCAGGGGGGGGCCAACGTCCTGACTTTC CSVEALGGKQGGANVLTF
TRBJ1-3 TRBV29-1 TRBD1 NA TGCAGCGTTGAGGGACAGGGTAACACCATATATTTT CSVEGQGNTIYF
TRBJ1-5 TRBV6-6 NA NA TGTGCCAGCAGTTACAGCGTCCCCTATAGCAATCAGCCCCAGCATTTT CASSYSVPYSNQPQHF
TRBJ2-7 TRBV18 NA few TGTGCCAGCTCGGGAACCGGGACACCGGCCTACGAGCAGTACTTC CASSGTGTPAYEQYF
TRBJ2-1 TRBV6-5 NA NA TGTGCCAGCAGTTTAGGGGCAGGTCGTAGCAATGAGCAGTTCTTC CASSLGAGRSNEQFF
TRBJ1-1 TRBV7-8 NA NA TGTGCCAGCAGCTCCGGGACATTACTCATCATGAACACTGAAGCTTTCTTT CASSSGTLLIMNTEAFF
TRBJ2-3 TRBV11-2 NA NA TGTGCCAGCAGCCCCGTTGGGCAGGGGAGAGATACGCAGTATTTT CASSPVGQGRDTQYF
TRBJ2-7 TRBV5-4 NA NA TGTGCCAGCAGCTTACAGGGCTCCTACGAGCAGTACTTC CASSLQGSYEQYF
TRBJ2-5 TRBV4-1 NA NA TGCGCCAGCAGCCAAGATGGAGGGCGGACCCAGTACTTC CASSQDGGRTQYF
TRBJ2-7 TRBV11-2 TRBD1 NA TGTGCCAGCAGCTCGAGACAGGGTTACGAGCAGTACTTC CASSSRQGYEQYF
TRBJ2-3 TRBV7-9 NA NA TGTGCCAGCAGCTTAGCCAACACAGATACGCAGTATTTT CASSLANTDTQYF
TRBJ2-5 TRBV7-6 TRBD2 few TGTGCCAGCAGCTCGACTAGCGGATGGAAAGAGACCCAGTACTTC CASSSTSGWKETQYF
TRBJ1-5 TRBV6-2/TRBV6-3 TRBD1 NA TGTGCCAGCAGCCCACAGGGGAGAGGCAATCAGCCCCAGCATTTT CASSPQGRGNQPQHF